One and the same sample provided the 6 T cell receptor beta chains below, sequenced in a study of early T cells in non-severe SARS-CoV-2 infection. In TCRdb, the 5' RACE reads were re-called with MiXCR into one record per CDR3 protein. This sample carries roughly 66,000 distinct CDR3 sequences, over 8% of them seen once, and the ten largest clones take about 3.5%. Sequenced material: whole blood. Receptors originate from an adult who was a healthcare worker with PCR-confirmed SARS-CoV-2 infection or an uninfected control (not recorded which).

This clonotype was detected ten times or more. The chain couples TRBV7-2 to TRBJ2-1; 9 nucleotides line up with TRBD2. The CDR3 has 16 amino acids. Trimming removed 1 base from V and 4 bases from J; junction bases left unmatched: 5. Germline CDR1 is SGHTA and CDR2 is FQGNSA. CDR3 DNA: TGTGCCAGCAGCTTAGAGTCTAGCGGGGCGTACAATGAGCAGTTCTTC. Amino acids: CASSLESSGAYNEQFF.

This chain's CDR3 is CASSSAGLAIFQFF. The CDR3 nucleotides read TGTGCCAGCAGCTCCGCGGGACTAGCGATATTTCAGTTCTTC. The rearrangement joins TRBV7-2 to TRBJ2-1; 10 nucleotides agree with TRBD2. V shed 4 bases and J 13 bases; nucleotides not matched to a gene: 10. Germline V CDR1 and CDR2: SGHTA, FQGNSA. The CDR3 consists of 14 residues.

A few counts support this clonotype. This rearrangement joins TRBV10-3 to TRBJ2-3, with D maybe TRBD1 (6 bases). Trimming removed 2 bases from V and 2 bases from J, with 17 bases in between. The CDR3 runs to 17 residues. CDR1 and CDR2 (germline): ENHRY, SYGVKD. In DNA form, the CDR3 reads TGTGCCATCAGTGAGACCCAAAGAGGGGGTTCCACAGATACGCAGTATTTT. It encodes CAISETQRGGSTDTQYF.

This chain uses TRBV4-2 with TRBJ2-7; a possible D gene is TRBD2 (6 bases). Germline V gene sequence: CDR1 LGHNA, CDR2 YNFKEQ. The V end was cut by 0 bases, the J end by 4 bases, with 16 bases between. CDR3 length: 16 residues. CDR3 nucleotides: TGTGCCAGCAGCCAAGATCTCCCCGCGGGAATGTACGAGCAGTACTTC. It specifies CASSQDLPAGMYEQYF.

This clonotype was found a few times. The V gene is TRBV27, the J gene TRBJ1-5, with TRBD1 matching over 7 bases. Germline CDR1 is MNHEY and CDR2 is SMNVEV (reference sequence). The junction had 14 bases not matched to a gene; V was cut back by 5 bases and J by 7 bases. This CDR3 comprises 16 residues. This CDR3 is CASSPMNDRAAQPQHF. The DNA for the CDR3 is TGTGCCAGCAGTCCGATGAACGACAGGGCCGCGCAGCCCCAGCATTTT.

This clonotype was counted a few times. The gene calls are TRBV10-3 and TRBJ2-5; 11 positions match TRBD1. The length of the CDR3 is 14 residues. The ends lost 7 bases at V and 4 bases at J; junction bases unmatched: 5. The V gene's germline CDR1 is ENHRY and CDR2 SYGVKD. CDR3 nucleotide sequence: TGTGCCATCACCCAGGGACAGGGGGTAGAGACCCAGTACTTC. Residues: CAITQGQGVETQYF.